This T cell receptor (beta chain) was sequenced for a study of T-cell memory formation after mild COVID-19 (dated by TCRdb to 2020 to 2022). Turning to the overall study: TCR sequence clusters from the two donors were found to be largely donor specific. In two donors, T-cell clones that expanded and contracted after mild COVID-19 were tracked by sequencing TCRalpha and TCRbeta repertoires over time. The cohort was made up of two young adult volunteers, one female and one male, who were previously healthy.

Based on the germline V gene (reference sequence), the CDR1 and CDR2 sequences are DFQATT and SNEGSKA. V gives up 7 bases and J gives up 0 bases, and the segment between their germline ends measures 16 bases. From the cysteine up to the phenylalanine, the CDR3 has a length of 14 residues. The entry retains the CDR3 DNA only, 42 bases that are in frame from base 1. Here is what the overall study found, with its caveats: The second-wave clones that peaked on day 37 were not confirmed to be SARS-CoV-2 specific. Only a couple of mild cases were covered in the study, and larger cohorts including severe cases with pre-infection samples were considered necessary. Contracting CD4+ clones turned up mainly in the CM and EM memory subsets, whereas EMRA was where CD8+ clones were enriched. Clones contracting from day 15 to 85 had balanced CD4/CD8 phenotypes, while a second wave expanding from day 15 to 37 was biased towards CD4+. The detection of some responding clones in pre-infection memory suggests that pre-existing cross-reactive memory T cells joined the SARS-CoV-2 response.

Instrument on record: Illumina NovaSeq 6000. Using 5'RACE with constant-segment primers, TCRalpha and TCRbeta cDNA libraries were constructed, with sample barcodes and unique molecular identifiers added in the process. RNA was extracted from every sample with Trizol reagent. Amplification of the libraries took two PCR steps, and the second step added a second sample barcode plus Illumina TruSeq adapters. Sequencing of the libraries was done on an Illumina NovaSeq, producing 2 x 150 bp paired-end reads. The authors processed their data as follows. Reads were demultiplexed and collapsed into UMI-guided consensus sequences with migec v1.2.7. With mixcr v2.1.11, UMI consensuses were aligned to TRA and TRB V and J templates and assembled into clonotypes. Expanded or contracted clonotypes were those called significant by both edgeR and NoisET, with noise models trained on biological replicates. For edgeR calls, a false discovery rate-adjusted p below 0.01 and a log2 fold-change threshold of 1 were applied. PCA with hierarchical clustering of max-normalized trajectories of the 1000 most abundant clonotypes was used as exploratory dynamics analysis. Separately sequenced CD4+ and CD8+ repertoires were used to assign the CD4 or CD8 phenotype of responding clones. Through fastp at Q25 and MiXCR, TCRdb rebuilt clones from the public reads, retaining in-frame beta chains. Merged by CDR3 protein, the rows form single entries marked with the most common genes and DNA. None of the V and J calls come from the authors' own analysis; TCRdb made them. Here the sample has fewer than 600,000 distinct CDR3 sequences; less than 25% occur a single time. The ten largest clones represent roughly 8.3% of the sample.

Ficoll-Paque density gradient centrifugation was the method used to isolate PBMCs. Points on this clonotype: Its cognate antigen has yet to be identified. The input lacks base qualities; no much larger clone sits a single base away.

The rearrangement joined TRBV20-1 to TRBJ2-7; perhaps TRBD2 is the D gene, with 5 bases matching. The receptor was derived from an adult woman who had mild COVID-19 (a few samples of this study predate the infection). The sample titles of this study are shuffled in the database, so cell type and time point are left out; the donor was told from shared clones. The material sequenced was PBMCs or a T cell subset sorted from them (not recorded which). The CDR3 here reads CSGGIGSSSYEQYF. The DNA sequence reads TGCAGTGGAGGGATAGGCTCCTCCTCCTACGAGCAGTACTTC.